This T cell receptor beta chain originates from a study of blood T cell repertoires in COVID-19. Using immunoSEQ multiplex PCR, the repertoire was profiled, and TCRdb retains in-frame clones only, with some absent. Of about 190,000 clones listed, almost 90% were seen once; the top ten hold roughly 0.56%. Germline CDR1 is MNHEY and CDR2 is SVGAGI. V was cut by 6 bases and J by 7 bases, with 15 bases left in between. The CDR3 covers 14 residues. The source material was peripheral blood. The chain carries TRBV6-5 and TRBJ2-2; the D gene is possibly TRBD2 (5 bases). This sequence originates from a man aged 50 to 59 with acute or convalescent COVID-19. The CDR3 protein is CASRIREFIGELFF. The DNA for the CDR3 is TGTGCCAGCAGGATAAGGGAGTTTATCGGGGAGCTGTTTTTT.